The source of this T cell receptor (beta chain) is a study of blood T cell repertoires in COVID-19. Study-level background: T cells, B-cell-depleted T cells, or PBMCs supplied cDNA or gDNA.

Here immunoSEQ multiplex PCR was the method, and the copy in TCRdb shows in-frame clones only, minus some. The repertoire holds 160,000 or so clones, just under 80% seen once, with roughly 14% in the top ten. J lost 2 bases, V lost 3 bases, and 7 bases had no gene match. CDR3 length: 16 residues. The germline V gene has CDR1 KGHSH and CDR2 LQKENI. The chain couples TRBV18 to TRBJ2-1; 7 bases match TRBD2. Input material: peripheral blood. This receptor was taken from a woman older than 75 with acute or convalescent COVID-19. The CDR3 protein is CASSPGAGVTYNEQFF. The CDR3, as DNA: TGTGCCAGCTCACCGGGTGCGGGAGTTACCTACAATGAGCAGTTCTTC.